A single sample is the source of the 25 T cell receptor beta chains below, sequenced in a study of T cells in narcolepsy. TCRdb keeps only in-frame clones here, not all; method: immunoSEQ multiplex PCR. Counted here are some 30,000 clones, about four fifths occurring once; the ten biggest clones make up 1.3%. The sequencing input was CD45RA- memory CD4+ T cells from PBMCs. Receptors originate from a human donor with narcolepsy.

V gene TRBV2 combines with J gene TRBJ1-2; 8 nucleotides match TRBD1. The CDR3 is made up of 13 amino acids. The ends lost 5 bases at V and 4 bases at J; junction bases unmatched: 3. Per germline, CDR1 SNHLY and CDR2 FYNNEI. The CDR3, as DNA: TGTGCCAGCAGTCTAGGACAGGGCTATGGCTACACCTTC. It translates to CASSLGQGYGYTF.

The chain joins TRBV28 to TRBJ2-3, with 13 bases matching TRBD2. The CDR3 is 18 amino acids. Unmatched junction bases numbered 9, after V lost 6 bases and J lost 0 bases. Germline V gene data show CDR1 as MDHEN and CDR2 as SYDVKM. The CDR3 DNA is TGTGCCAGCAGCCCGGGACTAGCGGGGCATGTGAGCACAGATACGCAGTATTTT. Its protein is CASSPGLAGHVSTDTQYF.

This chain links TRBV11-2 with TRBJ2-1, with TRBD2 as a possible D gene (6 bases). Trimming removed 1 base at V and 9 bases at J, with 16 bases between. Germline V lookup: CDR1 SGHAT, CDR2 FQNNGV. CDR3 length equals 15 residues. CDR3 sequence (DNA): TGTGCCAGCAGCTTAGCCGGGGGAAATGGTGGTGAGCAGTTCTTC. This sequence encodes CASSLAGGNGGEQFF.

For the CDR3, the DNA is TGTGCCAGCAGCGAGATTAGGACAGAAGGCGGCTACACCTTC. Its protein is CASSEIRTEGGYTF. The V gene is TRBV2, the J gene TRBJ1-2, with D maybe TRBD1 (6 bases). The V gene's germline CDR1 is SNHLY and CDR2 FYNNEI. This CDR3 is 14 amino acids long. Trimming shortened V by 6 bases and J by 8 bases, and 19 bases separated the two germline ends.

The chain is built from TRBV6-5 and TRBJ2-3, with no clear D. The CDR3 spans 12 residues. Germline CDR1 is MNHEY and CDR2 is SVGAGI. The V gene lost 5 bases and the J gene lost 6 bases, with 9 bases spanning the gap. The CDR3: CASSESRDTQYF. In nucleotides, the CDR3 is TGTGCCAGCAGTGAATCGAGGGATACGCAGTATTTT.

The chain links TRBV15 to TRBJ1-2; D is unclear. The ends were cut back, 0 bases at V and 7 bases at J, with 6 bases in the middle. Germline values: CDR1 LNHNV, CDR2 YYDKDF (reference sequence). The CDR3 runs to 12 residues. CDR3 nucleotides: TGTGCCACCAGCAGAGATCACGGTGGCTACACCTTC. This codes for CATSRDHGGYTF.

The V call is TRBV5-1, the J call TRBJ2-4; perhaps TRBD1 as D (6 bases). The CDR3 contains 16 residues. The V end lost 4 bases, the J end lost 0 bases, and 14 bases lay between the germline ends. Germline CDR1 reads SGHRS; CDR2 reads YFSETQ. The CDR3, as DNA: TGCGCCAGCAGCGCAACCCCAGGGGAAGCCAAAAACATTCAGTACTTC. Translation: CASSATPGEAKNIQYF.

The V gene is TRBV7-3, the J gene TRBJ1-1; D is uncertain. The V and J ends lost 5 bases and 3 bases respectively, with 13 bases between them. The CDR3 is made up of 14 amino acids. CDR1 is SGHTA, CDR2 FQGTGA, per germline. This CDR3 reads CASSPGPAHTEAFF. CDR3 nucleotides: TGTGCCAGCAGCCCCGGTCCAGCTCACACTGAAGCTTTCTTT.

The chain uses TRBV19 and TRBJ1-5; D is unclear. The CDR3 is 16 amino acids. Per germline, CDR1 LNHDA and CDR2 SQIVND (reference sequence). Trimming removed 3 bases at V and 0 bases at J, with 12 bases between. CDR3 residues: CASSMGQVGSNQPQHF. CDR3 DNA: TGTGCCAGTAGTATGGGCCAGGTTGGTAGCAATCAGCCCCAGCATTTT.

V usage is TRBV10-3 and J usage is TRBJ2-1; TRBD2 matches 11 bases. There are 14 residues in the CDR3. Unmatched junction bases numbered 3, after V lost 7 bases and J lost 4 bases. Germline-derived CDR1 and CDR2 are ENHRY and SYGVKD. The CDR3 loop is CAITTSGGYNEQFF. In DNA form, the CDR3 reads TGTGCCATCACCACTAGCGGGGGATACAATGAGCAGTTCTTC.

The chain combines TRBV9 with TRBJ1-3; TRBD1 matches 10 bases. Germline V gene data show CDR1 as SGDLS and CDR2 as YYNGEE. With 0 bases clipped from V and 1 base from J, the junction kept 7 bases outside the gene matches. This CDR3 has 18 amino acids. CDR3 nucleotides: TGTGCCAGCAGCGTAGGCTCGGGGACAGGGGCATCTGGAAACACCATATATTTT. Translated: CASSVGSGTGASGNTIYF. Complete variable domain (other parts from reference TRBV9 and TRBJ1-3): DSGVTQTPKHLITATGQRVTLRCSPRSGDLSVYWYQQSLDQGLQFLIQYYNGEERAKGNILERFSAQQFPDLHSELNLSSLELGDSALYFCASSVGSGTGASGNTIYFGEGSWLTVV.

The chain has TRBV7-3 and TRBJ1-1; D is undetermined. Germline CDR1 reads SGHTA; CDR2 reads FQGTGA. The ends were cut back, 5 bases at V and 2 bases at J, with 9 bases in the middle. The CDR3 runs to 13 residues. CDR3 DNA: TGTGCCAGCAGCACCCAAAGTAACACTGAAGCTTTCTTT. Encoded protein: CASSTQSNTEAFF.

This chain connects TRBV11-2 to TRBJ2-7; D may be TRBD1 or TRBD2 (5 bases each). Between the trimmed V and J ends, which lost 5 bases and 7 bases, there was a span of 18 bases. The V gene's germline CDR1 is SGHAT and CDR2 FQNNGV. This CDR3 is 14 amino acids long. The CDR3 DNA reads as TGTGCCAGCAGCCCCGTGGCAGGGAGAGGAGAGCAGTACGTC. This codes for CASSPVAGRGEQYV.

The gene calls are TRBV11-2 and TRBJ2-4, with unresolved D. This CDR3 comprises 14 residues. The V end lost 5 bases, the J end lost 7 bases, and 15 bases lay between the germline ends. Germline CDR1 is SGHAT and CDR2 is FQNNGV. Written as DNA, the CDR3 is TGTGCCAGCAGCCCCCCAGGACGGCAGAACATTCAGTACTTC. Its translation: CASSPPGRQNIQYF.

This chain uses TRBV6-1 with TRBJ2-3, with D perhaps matching TRBD1 (6 bases). V was clipped by 2 bases and J by 6 bases, with 9 bases between them. Germline lookup yields CDR1 MNHNS and CDR2 SASEGT. This CDR3 comprises 13 residues. The CDR3 bases are TGTGCCAGCAGTGAATTCAGGGGCGATACGCAGTATTTT. As protein: CASSEFRGDTQYF.

CDR3 protein: CASSKGGPLANVLTF. In DNA form, the CDR3 reads TGTGCCAGCAGCAAGGGGGGACCCCTAGCCAACGTCCTGACTTTC. The chain combines TRBV13 with TRBJ2-6; D could derive from TRBD1 or TRBD2 (6 bases each). The CDR3 consists of 15 residues. In germline, CDR1 is PRHDT, CDR2 FYEKMQ (reference sequence). The V gene lost 5 bases and the J gene lost 7 bases, with 15 bases spanning the gap.

The chain combines TRBV5-6 with TRBJ2-7; TRBD2 matches at 8 bases. The CDR3 is made up of 16 amino acids. Germline-derived CDR1 and CDR2 are SGHDT and YYEEEE. Trimming at V came to 0 bases and at J to 2 bases, leaving 7 bases not matched to a gene. CDR3: CASSLVQVGGAYEQYF. The CDR3, as DNA: TGTGCCAGCAGCTTGGTCCAGGTCGGGGGGGCCTACGAGCAGTACTTC.

The chain joins TRBV2 to TRBJ1-3, with 7 bases identical to TRBD1. The CDR3 covers 16 residues. From germline, CDR1 is SNHLY and CDR2 FYNNEI. Unmatched junction bases numbered 10, after V lost 4 bases and J lost 4 bases. The CDR3 nucleotides read TGTGCCAGCAGTGGAGCTGGCAGGGGGTCAGGAAACACCATATATTTT. Amino acid sequence: CASSGAGRGSGNTIYF.

The rearrangement uses TRBV25-1 and TRBJ2-2; TRBD2 matches at 10 bases. Germline loops: CDR1 MGHDK, CDR2 SYGVNS. The ends lost 8 bases at V and 1 base at J; junction bases unmatched: 4. There are 15 residues in the CDR3. Here the CDR3 DNA reads TGTGCCAGCCGCGAGCGGGGGGGGAACACCGGGGAGCTGTTTTTT. Encoded protein: CASRERGGNTGELFF.

The chain links TRBV6-1 to TRBJ2-7; D is uncertain. Deletions cut 3 bases from V and 4 bases from J, with 16 bases between. CDR3 length: 15 amino acids. CDR1 and CDR2 (germline): MNHNS, SASEGT. CDR3 nucleotides: TGTGCCAGCAGTGAGGGCCAGATAGGGTTGTACGAGCAGTACGTC. This codes for CASSEGQIGLYEQYV.

The V gene is TRBV5-4, the J gene TRBJ2-5, with D perhaps matching TRBD1 or TRBD2 (6 bases each). The CDR3 totals 13 residues. V lost 4 bases, J lost 5 bases, and 12 bases lay in between. Germline CDR1 reads SGHNT; CDR2 reads YYREEE (reference sequence). CDR3 nucleotides: TGTGCCAGCAGCCGGGGGCCTGAGGAGACCCAGTACTTC. This codes for CASSRGPEETQYF.

This clone was seen more than once but under ten times. The genes are TRBV5-4 and TRBJ1-2; 8 positions match TRBD1. The CDR3 totals 14 residues. Germline CDR1 reads SGHNT; CDR2 reads YYREEE (reference sequence). Trimming at V came to 4 bases and at J to 4 bases, leaving 6 bases not matched to a gene. CDR3 sequence (DNA): TGTGCCAGCAGCCAAGGACAGGGTGGCTATGGCTACACCTTC. Its translation is CASSQGQGGYGYTF.

This chain joins TRBV7-8 and TRBJ2-3; TRBD2 might be the D (6 bases). Between the trimmed V and J ends, which lost 8 bases and 0 bases, there was a span of 18 bases. The CDR3 loop spans 16 amino acids. The germline V gene encodes CDR1 SGHVS and CDR2 FQNEAQ. The CDR3 protein is CASGGEGLASTDTQYF. DNA of the CDR3: TGTGCCAGCGGCGGGGAAGGACTCGCGAGCACAGATACGCAGTATTTT.

This rearrangement joins TRBV7-6 to TRBJ1-1; 9 positions agree with TRBD1. The CDR3 is 17 amino acids. Germline CDR1 is SGHVS and CDR2 is FNYEAQ. V dropped 1 base and J dropped 0; count of bases not matched to a gene: 6. CDR3 sequence: CASSLETGGYMNTEAFF. The CDR3 DNA reads as TGTGCCAGCAGCTTAGAAACAGGGGGCTACATGAACACTGAAGCTTTCTTT.

The chain recombines TRBV29-1 with TRBJ1-2; D is uncertain. The V gene lost 1 base and the J gene lost 0 bases, with 15 bases spanning the gap. Germline V gives CDR1 SQVTM, CDR2 ANQGSEA. The CDR3 spans 16 residues. This chain's CDR3 is CSVEGGRAASNYGYTF. The CDR3 DNA follows: TGCAGCGTTGAAGGAGGGAGGGCAGCCTCTAACTATGGCTACACCTTC.